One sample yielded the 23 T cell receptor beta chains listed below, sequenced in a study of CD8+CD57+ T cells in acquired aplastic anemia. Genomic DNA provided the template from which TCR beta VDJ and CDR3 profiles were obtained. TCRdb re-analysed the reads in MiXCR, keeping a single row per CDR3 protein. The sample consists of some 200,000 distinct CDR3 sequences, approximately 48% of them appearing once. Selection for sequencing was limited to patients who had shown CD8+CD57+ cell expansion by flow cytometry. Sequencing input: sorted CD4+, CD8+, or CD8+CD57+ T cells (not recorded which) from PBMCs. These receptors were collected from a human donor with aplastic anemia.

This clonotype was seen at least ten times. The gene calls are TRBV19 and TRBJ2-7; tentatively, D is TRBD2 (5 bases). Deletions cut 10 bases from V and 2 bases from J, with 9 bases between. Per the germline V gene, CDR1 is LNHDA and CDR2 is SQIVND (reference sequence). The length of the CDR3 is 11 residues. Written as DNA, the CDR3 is TGTGCCATACTAGTTACCTACGAGCAGTACTTC. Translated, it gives CAILVTYEQYF. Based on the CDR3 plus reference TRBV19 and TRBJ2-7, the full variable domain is DGGITQSPKYLFRKEGQNVTLSCEQNLNHDAMYWYRQDPGQGLRLIYYSQIVNDFQKGDIAEGYSVSREKKESFPLTVTSAQKNPTAFYLCAILVTYEQYFGPGTRLTVT.

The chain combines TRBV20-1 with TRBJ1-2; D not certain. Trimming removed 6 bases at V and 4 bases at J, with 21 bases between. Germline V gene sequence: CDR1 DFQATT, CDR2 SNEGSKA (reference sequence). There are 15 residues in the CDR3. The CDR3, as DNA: TGCAGTGCCAGCTCACTCCGATCAGGTACCTATGGCTACACCTTC. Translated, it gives CSASSLRSGTYGYTF.

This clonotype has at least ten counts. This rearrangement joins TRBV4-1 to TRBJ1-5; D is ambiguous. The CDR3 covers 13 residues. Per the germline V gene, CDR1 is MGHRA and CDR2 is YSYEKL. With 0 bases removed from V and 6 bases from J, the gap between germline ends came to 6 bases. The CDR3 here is CASSQDGRQPQHF. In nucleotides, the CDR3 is TGCGCCAGCAGCCAAGATGGTCGTCAGCCCCAGCATTTT.

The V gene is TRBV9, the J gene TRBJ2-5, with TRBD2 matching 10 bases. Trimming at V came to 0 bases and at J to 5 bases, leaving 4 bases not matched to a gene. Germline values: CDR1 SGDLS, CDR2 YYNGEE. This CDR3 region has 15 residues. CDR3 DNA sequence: TGTGCCAGCAGCGTAGCAGCGGGGGGGCGGGAGACCCAGTACTTC. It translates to CASSVAAGGRETQYF.

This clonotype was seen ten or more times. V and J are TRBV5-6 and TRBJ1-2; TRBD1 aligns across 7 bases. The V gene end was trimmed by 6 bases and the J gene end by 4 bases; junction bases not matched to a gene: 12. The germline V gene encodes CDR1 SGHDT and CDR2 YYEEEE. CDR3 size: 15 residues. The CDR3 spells CASTNLNRGSYGYTF. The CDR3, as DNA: TGTGCCAGCACCAACTTAAACAGGGGATCCTATGGCTACACCTTC.

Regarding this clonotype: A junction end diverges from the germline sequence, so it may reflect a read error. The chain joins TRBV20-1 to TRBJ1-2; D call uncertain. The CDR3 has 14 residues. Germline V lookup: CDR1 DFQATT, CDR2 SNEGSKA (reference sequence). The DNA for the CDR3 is TGCAGTGCTAGAGGGGCAGCCGACCAGGATGGATACACCTTC. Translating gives CSARGAADQDGYTF.

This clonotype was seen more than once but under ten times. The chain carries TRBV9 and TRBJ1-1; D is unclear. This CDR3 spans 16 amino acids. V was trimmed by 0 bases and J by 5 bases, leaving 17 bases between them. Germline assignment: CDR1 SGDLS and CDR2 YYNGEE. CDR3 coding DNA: TGTGCCAGCAGCGTAGTGACCCGCTCAGGAGGTACTGAAGCTTTCTTT. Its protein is CASSVVTRSGGTEAFF.

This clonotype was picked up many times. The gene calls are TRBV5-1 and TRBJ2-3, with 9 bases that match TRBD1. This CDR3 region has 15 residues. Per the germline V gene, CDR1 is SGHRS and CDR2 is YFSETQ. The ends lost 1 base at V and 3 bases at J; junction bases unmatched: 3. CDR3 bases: TGCGCCAGCAGCTTGACAGGGGGCAATACAGATACGCAGTATTTT. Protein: CASSLTGGNTDTQYF.

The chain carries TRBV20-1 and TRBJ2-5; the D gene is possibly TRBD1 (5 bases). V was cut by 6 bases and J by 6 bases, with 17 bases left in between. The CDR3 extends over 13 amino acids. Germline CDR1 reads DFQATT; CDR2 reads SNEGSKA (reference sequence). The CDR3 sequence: CSASTVGRKTQYF. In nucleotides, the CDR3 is TGCAGTGCGTCGACAGTGGGCCGAAAGACCCAGTACTTC.

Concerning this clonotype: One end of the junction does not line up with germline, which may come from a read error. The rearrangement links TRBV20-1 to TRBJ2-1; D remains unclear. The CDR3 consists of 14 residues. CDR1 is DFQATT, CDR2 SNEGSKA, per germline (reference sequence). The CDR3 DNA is TGCAGTGCCAGAGGCACCCTTTCCTACAATGAGCAGTTCTTC. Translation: CSARGTLSYNEQFF.

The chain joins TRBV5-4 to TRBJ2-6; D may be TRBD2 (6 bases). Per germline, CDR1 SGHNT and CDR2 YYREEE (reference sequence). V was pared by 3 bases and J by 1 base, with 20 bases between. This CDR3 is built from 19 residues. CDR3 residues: CASSSFGGSGASGANVLTF. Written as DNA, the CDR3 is TGTGCCAGCAGCTCTTTCGGGGGTAGCGGAGCTTCTGGGGCCAACGTCCTGACTTTC.

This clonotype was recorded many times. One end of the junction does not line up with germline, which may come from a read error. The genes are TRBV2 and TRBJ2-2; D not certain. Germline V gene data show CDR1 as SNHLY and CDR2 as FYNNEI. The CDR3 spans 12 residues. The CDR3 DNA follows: TGTGCCAGAGGGCGGAGCGCCGGAGAGCTGTTTTTT. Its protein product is CARGRSAGELFF.

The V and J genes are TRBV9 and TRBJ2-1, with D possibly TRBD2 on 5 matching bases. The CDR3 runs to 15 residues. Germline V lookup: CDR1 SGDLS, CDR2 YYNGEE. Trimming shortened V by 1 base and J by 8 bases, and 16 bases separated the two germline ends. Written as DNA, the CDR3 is TGTGCCAGCAGCGTACGGTCTAGCCGGGTACATGAGCAGTTCTTC. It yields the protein CASSVRSSRVHEQFF.

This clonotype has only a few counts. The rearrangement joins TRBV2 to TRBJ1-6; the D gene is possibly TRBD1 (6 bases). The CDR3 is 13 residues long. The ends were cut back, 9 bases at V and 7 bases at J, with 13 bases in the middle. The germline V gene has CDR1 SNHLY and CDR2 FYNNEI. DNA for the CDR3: TGTGCCAGTCAAGGGAGGGGGAATTCACCCCTCCACTTT. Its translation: CASQGRGNSPLHF.

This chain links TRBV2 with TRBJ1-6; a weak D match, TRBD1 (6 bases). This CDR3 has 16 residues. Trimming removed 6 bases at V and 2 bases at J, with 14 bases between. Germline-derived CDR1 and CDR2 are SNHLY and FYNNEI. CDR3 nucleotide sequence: TGTGCCAGCAGGGACAGCGTTAGTACCTATAATTCACCCCTCCACTTT. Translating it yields CASRDSVSTYNSPLHF.

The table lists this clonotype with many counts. CDR3 sequence (DNA): TGCGCCAGCAGCTGGACGCCTTGGGACAGGGCCCCGAGGGAGCAGTACTTC. It yields the protein CASSWTPWDRAPREQYF. V is TRBV5-1 and J is TRBJ2-7; TRBD1 aligns across 9 bases. CDR3 length: 17 amino acids. Germline V gives CDR1 SGHRS, CDR2 YFSETQ. After removal of 3 bases from V and 7 bases from J, the junction contained 17 bases not matched to a gene.

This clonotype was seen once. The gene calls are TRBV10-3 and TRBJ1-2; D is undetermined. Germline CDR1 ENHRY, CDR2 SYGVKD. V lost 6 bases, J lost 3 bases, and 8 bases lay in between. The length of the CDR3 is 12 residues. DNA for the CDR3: TGTGCCATCAGGACCCTAGACTATGGCTACACCTTC. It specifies CAIRTLDYGYTF.

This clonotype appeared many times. CDR3 sequence: CAISGAGAGGPRTDTQYF. The CDR3 DNA reads as TGTGCCATCAGTGGGGCGGGCGCGGGAGGGCCTCGCACAGATACGCAGTATTTT. This chain links TRBV10-3 with TRBJ2-3, with 9 nucleotides matching TRBD2. Germline V lookup: CDR1 ENHRY, CDR2 SYGVKD. This CDR3 has 18 amino acids. Losses at the gene ends were 4 bases for V and 1 base for J; bases not matched to a gene: 12.

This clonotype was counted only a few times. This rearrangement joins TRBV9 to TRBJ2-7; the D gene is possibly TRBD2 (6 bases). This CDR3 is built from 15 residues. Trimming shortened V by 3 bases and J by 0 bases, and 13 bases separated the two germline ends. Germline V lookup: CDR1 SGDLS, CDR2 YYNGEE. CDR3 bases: TGTGCCAGCAGCGCCGGGACTTTGAGCTCCTACGAGCAGTACTTC. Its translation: CASSAGTLSSYEQYF.

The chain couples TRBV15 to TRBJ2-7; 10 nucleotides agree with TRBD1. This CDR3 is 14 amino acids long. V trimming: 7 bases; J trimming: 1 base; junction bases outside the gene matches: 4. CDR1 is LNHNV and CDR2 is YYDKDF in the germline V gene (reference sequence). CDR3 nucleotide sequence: TGTGCCACCAAGGGGACAGGGGCTTCCTACGAGCAGTACTTC. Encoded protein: CATKGTGASYEQYF.

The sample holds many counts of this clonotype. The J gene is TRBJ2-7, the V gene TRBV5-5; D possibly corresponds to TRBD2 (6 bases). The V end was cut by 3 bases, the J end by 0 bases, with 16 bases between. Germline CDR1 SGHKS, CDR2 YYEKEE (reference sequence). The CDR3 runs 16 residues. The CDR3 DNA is TGTGCCAGCAGCTGGGGGGATCTCACCCCCTCCTACGAGCAGTACTTC. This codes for CASSWGDLTPSYEQYF.

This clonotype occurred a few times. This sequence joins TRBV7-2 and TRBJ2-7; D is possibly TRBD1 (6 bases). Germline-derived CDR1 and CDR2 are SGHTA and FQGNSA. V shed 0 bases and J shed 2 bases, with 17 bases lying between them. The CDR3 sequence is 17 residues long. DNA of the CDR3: TGTGCCAGCAGCTTAGCGACAGGTGCCTTTTCTCCCTACGAGCAGTACTTC. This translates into CASSLATGAFSPYEQYF.

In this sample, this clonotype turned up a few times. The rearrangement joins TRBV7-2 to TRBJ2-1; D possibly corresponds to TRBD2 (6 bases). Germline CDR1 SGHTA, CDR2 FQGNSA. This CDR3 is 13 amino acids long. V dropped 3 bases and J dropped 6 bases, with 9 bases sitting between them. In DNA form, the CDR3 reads TGTGCCAGCAGCTTTCAGGGAGGCAATGAGCAGTTCTTC. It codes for CASSFQGGNEQFF.